This is a list of T cell receptor beta chains from one sample in a study of OX40 agonist ivuxolimab in advanced cancers. Method: immunoSEQ multiplex PCR; TCRdb's copy keeps in-frame clones and lacks some. Of 35,000 to 45,000 clones listed, approximately 86% are singletons. Here the sequenced sample was CD4+ or CD8+ T cells sorted from blood, taken in a trial of the OX40 agonist ivuxolimab. The receptors here all came from an adult with an advanced solid tumor such as melanoma, head and neck, liver or kidney cancer. The CDR3 runs from the conserved cysteine through the conserved F or W. The D gene is left open where the match is weak. The size field is filled for only some rows; it gives once, few, many or a size class.

v_gene	j_gene	len	d_gene	abundance	CDR3nt	CDR3aa
TRBV6-5	TRBJ1-4	13	-	once	TGTGCCAGCAGTCCGGACGGTAAAGTAAAACTGTTTTTT	CASSPDGKVKLFF
TRBV28	TRBJ2-1	17	TRBD1	few	TGTGCCAGCAGTTTGTTCTTTGGGACAGGGGGCGTCGATGAGCAGTTCTTC	CASSLFFGTGGVDEQFF
TRBV6-6	TRBJ2-1	12	-	few	TGTGCCAGCAGCAGACCTTACAATGAGCAGTTCTTC	CASSRPYNEQFF
TRBV27	TRBJ1-2	15	TRBD1	-	TGTGCCAGCAGTTTAGAGGCCCCAGGGGGCAATGGCTACACCTTC	CASSLEAPGGNGYTF
TRBV11-2	TRBJ2-7	14	-	-	TGTGCCAGCAGCCAAGAAAGGGGCGCCTACGAGCAGTACTTC	CASSQERGAYEQYF
TRBV5-1	TRBJ1-2	15	-	-	TGCGCCAGCAGCCCTGTGACGGGTGGGAAGGATGGCTACACCTTC	CASSPVTGGKDGYTF
TRBV10-1	TRBJ2-1	18	TRBD2	-	TGCGCCAGCAGTGAGTCTTTGGGGACTAAAAACGTATACAATGAGCAGTTCTTC	CASSESLGTKNVYNEQFF
TRBV4-1	TRBJ2-1	14	-	-	TGCGCCAGCAGCCAGACTAGTCAGGCTTCGGAGCAGTTCTTC	CASSQTSQASEQFF
TRBV6-5	TRBJ2-7	11	-	-	TGTGCCAGCAGTTACGGCACCTATCAGTACTTC	CASSYGTYQYF
TRBV5-1	TRBJ2-5	15	-	-	TGTGCCAGCAGCTTGGACGGGCACTACCAAGAGACCCAGTACTTC	CASSLDGHYQETQYF
TRBV6-6	TRBJ1-5	13	-	once	TGTGCCAGCATCTACTCGTCGGAACAGCCCCAGCATTTT	CASIYSSEQPQHF
TRBV6-1	TRBJ2-2	13	-	-	TGTGCCAGCAGTGAAGGGACCGAGGGGGAGCTGTTTTTT	CASSEGTEGELFF
TRBV30	TRBJ2-7	14	TRBD1	few	TGTGCCTGGAGTGTTGGACAGGGGATCTACGAGCAGTACTTC	CAWSVGQGIYEQYF
TRBV4-3	TRBJ1-2	16	-	-	TGCGCCAGCAGCCAAGATCCCTCCCCTACCAACTATGGCTACACCTTC	CASSQDPSPTNYGYTF
TRBV9	TRBJ2-6	19	-	-	TGTGCCAGCAGCGTAAATCCGGACAGCCGGGAGGTTGGGGCCAACGTCCTGACTTTC	CASSVNPDSREVGANVLTF
TRBV7-9	TRBJ2-1	12	-	-	TGCGCCAGCAGCTTAGCGTTTAATGAGCAGTTCTTC	CASSLAFNEQFF
TRBV10-3	TRBJ1-2	16	-	-	TGTGCCAGCAGTGACTCCCGACGACAGTCTAAGTATGGCTACACCTTC	CASSDSRRQSKYGYTF
TRBV5-1	TRBJ1-2	18	TRBD1	few	TGCGCCAGCAGCTTGGGGATGGGTACCGGGACAGGGGATCTTGGCTACACCTTC	CASSLGMGTGTGDLGYTF
TRBV7-3	TRBJ2-1	13	-	-	TGTGCCAGCAGCTTAATGTCTACCAATGAGCAGTTCTTC	CASSLMSTNEQFF
TRBV4-3	TRBJ2-3	15	-	once	TGCGCCAGCAGCCTACGGGGAGGGGGACCAGATACGCAGTATTTT	CASSLRGGGPDTQYF
TRBV9	TRBJ1-5	14	-	once	TGTGCCAGCAGCGTTGGGGGTGGGAATCAGCCCCAGCATTTT	CASSVGGGNQPQHF
TRBV4-3	TRBJ1-4	16	-	once	TGCGCCAGCAGCCAAGAATGGTCAGGGGCTAATGAAAAACTGTTTTTT	CASSQEWSGANEKLFF
TRBV7-2	TRBJ1-4	15	-	-	TGTGCCAGCAGCTTAGTGAGGGGGGCTTATGAAAAACTGTTTTTT	CASSLVRGAYEKLFF
TRBV28	TRBJ1-5	14	TRBD1	-	TGTGCCATAGAAACAGGGGTTAGCAATCAGCCCCAGCATTTT	CAIETGVSNQPQHF
TRBV4-1	TRBJ1-1	13	-	-	TGCGCCAGCAGCCAGGGAGCGAACACTGAAGCTTTCTTT	CASSQGANTEAFF
TRBV6-5	TRBJ2-1	15	TRBD1	-	TGTGCCAGCAGCTCCGGGACAGGGGTAAACAATGAGCAGTTCTTC	CASSSGTGVNNEQFF
TRBV6-5	TRBJ2-1	13	-	-	TGTGCCAGCAGTGCAGGGGCCGCCAATGAGCAGTTCTTC	CASSAGAANEQFF
TRBV7-9	TRBJ2-7	14	TRBD1	once	TGTGCCAGCAGCCACCGGGACAGCCCCTACGAGCAGTACTTC	CASSHRDSPYEQYF
TRBV7-7	TRBJ2-7	12	-	many	TGTGCCAGCAGCTTAGAAGGGAGGGAGCAGTACTTC	CASSLEGREQYF
TRBV7-3	TRBJ2-7	15	-	-	TGTGCCAGCAGCTTAGGAGGGGGCAGAAGATACGAGCAGTACTTC	CASSLGGGRRYEQYF
TRBV11-3	TRBJ2-3	13	-	-	TGTGCCAGCAGCTTCCGGGCACCAGATACGCAGTATTTT	CASSFRAPDTQYF
TRBV21-1	TRBJ1-6	17	-	-	TGTGCCAGCAGCCTTCGCCGGACGAGCTCCTATAATTCACCCCTCCACTTT	CASSLRRTSSYNSPLHF
TRBV4-3	TRBJ1-4	15	-	once	TGCGCCAGCAGCCAAGATCCAAGGGGGGGCGAAAAACTGTTTTTT	CASSQDPRGGEKLFF
TRBV10-1	TRBJ1-1	15	-	-	TGCGCCAGCAGTGAGGCCGGGGTTTTTTCCTCTGAAGCTTTCTTT	CASSEAGVFSSEAFF
TRBV7-6	TRBJ2-1	16	-	-	TGTGCCAGCAGCGGACGACAGGTTCTTGATTCAAATGAGCAGTTCTTC	CASSGRQVLDSNEQFF
TRBV5-6	TRBJ2-3	13	-	-	TGTGCCAGCAGCCACTCCACCCGTGGGACGCAGTATTTT	CASSHSTRGTQYF
TRBV9	TRBJ2-3	18	TRBD2	-	TGTGCCAGCAGCGGCTCTAGACTAGCGGGGGGCCGCACAGATACGCAGTATTTT	CASSGSRLAGGRTDTQYF
TRBV6-1	TRBJ2-1	12	-	-	TGTGCCAGCAGTGAACGCGAAGATGAGCAGTTCTTC	CASSEREDEQFF
TRBV4-2	TRBJ2-3	15	-	-	TGTGCCAGCAGCCAAGACGGGGCCCTCACAGATACGCAGTATTTT	CASSQDGALTDTQYF
TRBV9	TRBJ2-7	14	TRBD1	-	TGTGCCAGCAGCGTCGGGACAGGGGTGCGGGAGCAGTACTTC	CASSVGTGVREQYF
TRBV28	TRBJ2-1	16	TRBD2	-	TGTGCCAGCAGTTGGGGGTGGACTAGCGGGGGTTATGAGCAGTTCTTC	CASSWGWTSGGYEQFF
TRBV5-5	TRBJ1-4	12	-	few	TGTGCCAGCGGAATAACTAATGAAAAACTGTTTTTT	CASGITNEKLFF
TRBV4-1	TRBJ2-2	14	-	few	TGCGCCAGCAGCCAAGTGCAGACCACCGGGGAGCTGTTTTTT	CASSQVQTTGELFF
TRBV7-6	TRBJ2-1	13	TRBD1	-	TGTGCCAGCAGCTCGGACAGGGGCAATGAGCAGTTCTTC	CASSSDRGNEQFF
TRBV28	TRBJ2-1	15	TRBD2	-	TGTGCCAGCAGTCGGACTAGCGGGTTTTACAATGAGCAGTTCTTC	CASSRTSGFYNEQFF
TRBV29-1	TRBJ1-1	13	TRBD1	-	TGCAGCGGACCTGGACAGGGCCAGACTGAAGCTTTCTTT	CSGPGQGQTEAFF
TRBV25-1	TRBJ2-7	15	TRBD1	-	TGTGCCAGCAGTGGGCCCGGGACAGGGGTATCCGAGCAGTACTTC	CASSGPGTGVSEQYF
TRBV21-1	TRBJ1-2	15	-	-	TGTGCCAGCAGCAAAGAAGAGACATACGGATGGGGCTACACCTTC	CASSKEETYGWGYTF
TRBV19	TRBJ2-3	16	-	-	TGTGCCAGTAGTCTCCTGACAGGAACACACACAGATACGCAGTATTTT	CASSLLTGTHTDTQYF
TRBV4-1	TRBJ1-1	15	TRBD1	once	TGCGCCAGCAGCCTCCCGACAGGGCCTCCCACTGAAGCTTTCTTT	CASSLPTGPPTEAFF
TRBV4-1	TRBJ1-6	14	-	-	TGCGCCAGCAGCCAAAAGAAGACAAATTCACCCCTCCACTTT	CASSQKKTNSPLHF
TRBV28	TRBJ2-3	12	-	-	TGTGCCAGCAGTTTTTTGGGAGATACGCAGTATTTT	CASSFLGDTQYF
TRBV6-5	TRBJ1-2	14	TRBD1	-	TGTGCCAGCAGTTGGACCGGACAGGGGGATGGCTACACCTTC	CASSWTGQGDGYTF
TRBV6-5	TRBJ2-1	15	TRBD1	-	TGTGCCAGCAGTAAGACAGGGGGGTTTTACAATGAGCAGTTCTTC	CASSKTGGFYNEQFF